This is a list of T cell receptor beta chains from one sample in a study of T cell responses to AZD1222 COVID-19 vaccine. The table came from immunoSEQ multiplex PCR; TCRdb's copy has only in-frame clones and leaves some out. The repertoire includes roughly 130,000 clones, more than 85% of them detected once, and about 3.2% sits in the top ten. Material: peripheral blood, obtained on day 0 of AZD1222 vaccination. The source of these receptors is an adult in good health. Both conserved end residues are part of each CDR3. D genes are given only for firm matches.

J gene | D gene | V gene | CDR3 protein
TRBJ1-6 | NA | TRBV3-1/TRBV3-2 | CASSSTRLGDSPLHF
TRBJ2-3 | TRBD2 | TRBV20-1 | CSASTAGGTTRTDTQYF
TRBJ1-5 | NA | TRBV7-2 | CASSSDGFNQPQHF
TRBJ2-1 | NA | TRBV28 | CASSSPFREQFF
TRBJ2-6 | TRBD2 | TRBV6-6 | CASSRLADPSGANVLTF
TRBJ2-3 | TRBD2 | TRBV11-3 | CASSPGTRSDTQYF
TRBJ1-3 | TRBD1 | TRBV19 | CASSPGVWTGGDHHGNTIYF
TRBJ1-1 | NA | TRBV19 | CASKVDTAYTEAFF
TRBJ1-5 | NA | TRBV30 | CAWSHSQVWGQPQHF
TRBJ2-4 | NA | TRBV4-2 | CASSRGGFNNIQYF
TRBJ2-7 | NA | TRBV10-1 | CASSEVHEQYF
TRBJ2-7 | NA | TRBV3-1/TRBV3-2 | CASSQTGKTNYEQYF
TRBJ1-4 | NA | TRBV11-2 | CASSLGDTSATNEKLFF
TRBJ1-1 | NA | TRBV3-1/TRBV3-2 | CASSQVGGRTEAFF
TRBJ1-1 | NA | TRBV19 | CATMGWGMNTEAFF
TRBJ2-6 | NA | TRBV19 | CASASGSGANVLTF
TRBJ1-2 | NA | TRBV3-1/TRBV3-2 | CASSQRDGYTF
TRBJ2-5 | TRBD2 | TRBV10-1 | CATPIMGLAEETQYF
TRBJ1-1 | NA | TRBV12-3/TRBV12-4 | CASSLGGGAFF
TRBJ1-2 | NA | TRBV6-5 | CASSGDWFYGYTF
TRBJ1-2 | NA | TRBV2 | CASSDGLEGYTF
TRBJ1-6 | NA | TRBV9 | CASSVEGGSSPLHF
TRBJ2-1 | NA | TRBV5-1 | CASSLFNRGAPGEQFF
TRBJ1-2 | TRBD1 | TRBV29-1 | CRDDSTGNGYTF
TRBJ2-1 | TRBD2 | TRBV28 | CASSTSGTDSYNEQFF
TRBJ2-7 | TRBD2 | TRBV5-4 | CASSPLAGASYEQYF
TRBJ2-7 | NA | TRBV27 | CASSHGAEQYF
TRBJ2-3 | NA | TRBV7-8 | CASSLVSQGGGTDTQYF
TRBJ2-1 | TRBD2 | TRBV6-4 | CASSISGGSYNEQFF
TRBJ2-7 | NA | TRBV21-1 | CASSNIGLAGIVASEQYF
TRBJ1-6 | NA | TRBV3-1/TRBV3-2 | CASSQDWAANSPLHF
TRBJ1-5 | NA | TRBV28 | CASREGNQPQHF
TRBJ2-1 | TRBD2 | TRBV14 | CASSRGLAGGSSYNEQFF
TRBJ2-7 | NA | TRBV2 | CASSEVGGTRREQYF
TRBJ2-1 | NA | TRBV5-1 | CASSKSFNGNEQFF
TRBJ1-4 | NA | TRBV10-2 | CASRAGRNYNEKLFF
TRBJ1-1 | TRBD1 | TRBV12-3/TRBV12-4 | CASRLRDSEAFF
TRBJ1-5 | NA | TRBV12-5 | CASGLGHYQPQHF
TRBJ2-3 | TRBD1 | TRBV18 | CASSPRTGGGMDTQYF
TRBJ2-7 | NA | TRBV19 | CASSPPSVSYEQYF
TRBJ1-3 | TRBD1 | TRBV3-1/TRBV3-2 | CASSHGGQGALSGNTIYF
TRBJ2-7 | NA | TRBV11-3 | CASSLGVSSYEQYF
TRBJ1-5 | TRBD1 | TRBV18 | CASRQGGNQPQHF
TRBJ2-1 | NA | TRBV27 | CASSFQPGESYNEQFF
TRBJ2-7 | NA | TRBV7-9 | CASSSDLKSPYEQYF
TRBJ2-7 | TRBD2 | TRBV19 | CASSTGLAGASYEQYF
TRBJ2-7 | NA | TRBV6-5 | CASSSSRGYEQYF
TRBJ1-2 | NA | TRBV30 | CADQVGGGYTF